The 11 T cell receptor beta chains reported below all come from one sample, sequenced in a study of T-cell reconstitution after alpha-beta-depleted transplantation in children. The TCRbeta library was prepared with unique molecular identifiers. TCRdb used MiXCR to reprocess the PCR reads, holding one entry per CDR3 protein. Among 250,000 to 300,000 distinct CDR3 sequences listed, approximately 10% were seen once. Source: peripheral blood, taken 180 days after TCRalphabeta/CD19-depleted stem cell transplant. Receptors originate from a male patient aged 2-9 years who had a stem cell transplant for chronic granulomatous disease, so the T cells may come from the graft donor.

On this clonotype: A much larger clone differs from this one at a single base, so this may be a read error. The rearrangement joins TRBV2 to TRBJ2-3, with 8 bases matching TRBD2. The length of the CDR3 is 13 residues. Germline CDR1 reads SNHLY; CDR2 reads FYNNEI. In DNA, the CDR3 is TGTGCCAGCAACCAAGCGGGGGATGATACGCAGAATTTT. Its protein is CASNQAGDDTQNF. Supplemented by reference TRBV2 and TRBJ2-3, the full variable domain reads EPEVTQTPSHQVTQMGQEVILRCVPISNHLYFYWYRQILGQKVEFLVSFYNNEISEKSEIFDDQFSVERPDGSNFTLKIRSTKLEDSAMYFCASNQAGDDTQNFGPGTRLTVL.

This clonotype was seen repeatedly, ten times or more. The V call is TRBV12-3 or TRBV12-4, the J call TRBJ1-1; TRBD1 is a possible D gene (5 bases). This CDR3 region has 14 residues. The V end was cut by 1 base, the J end by 4 bases, with 10 bases between. The CDR3 nucleotides read TGTGCCAGCAGTTTAGGGGGGAAGGGCACTGAAGCTTTCTTT. It codes for CASSLGGKGTEAFF.

This clonotype was seen many times. The rearrangement uses TRBV12-3 or TRBV12-4 and TRBJ2-5; 11 bases agree with TRBD2. V dropped 6 bases and J dropped 7; count of bases not matched to a gene: 13. The CDR3 loop spans 16 amino acids. The CDR3 is CASRSLAGGPEGTQYF. The CDR3 DNA is TGTGCCAGCAGGTCTTTAGCGGGAGGGCCAGAGGGGACCCAGTACTTC.

This sequence joins TRBV6-5 and TRBJ2-2; 8 positions match TRBD1. Germline V gives CDR1 MNHEY, CDR2 SVGAGI. The CDR3 consists of 17 residues. V dropped 4 bases and J dropped 2; count of bases not matched to a gene: 9. CDR3 coding DNA: TGTGCCAGCAGTTTCCCGACAGGGGTGTATAACACCGGGGAGCTGTTTTTT. It translates to CASSFPTGVYNTGELFF.

The sample holds many counts of this clonotype. The rearrangement joins TRBV15 to TRBJ2-2; 8 nucleotides agree with TRBD2. CDR1 LNHNV and CDR2 YYDKDF come from the germline V gene (reference sequence). The trim removed 2 bases at V and 2 bases at J, leaving 7 bases unmatched. This CDR3 contains 17 residues. The CDR3 DNA follows: TGTGCCACCAGCAGAAAAAGGAGCGGGGGAAACACCGGGGAGCTGTTTTTT. Protein sequence: CATSRKRSGGNTGELFF. The whole variable domain, filled in from reference TRBV15 and TRBJ2-2, reads DAMVIQNPRYQVTQFGKPVTLSCSQTLNHNVMYWYQQKSSQAPKLLFHYYDKDFNNEADTPDNFQSRRPNTSFCFLDIRSPGLGDTAMYLCATSRKRSGGNTGELFFGEGSRLTVL.

In the case of this clonotype: A much bigger clone sits one base away, suggesting this may be a read error. The gene calls are TRBV29-1 and TRBJ2-5; TRBD1 matches at 8 bases. Looked up from germline, CDR1 is SQVTM and CDR2 is ANQGSEA. The CDR3 consists of 14 residues. The CDR3 spells CSFEGGQGQETQYF. CDR3 sequence (DNA): TGCAGCTTTGAAGGTGGACAGGGCCAAGAGACCCAGTACTTC.

This clonotype has a count of ten or more. The V gene is TRBV20-1, the J gene TRBJ2-1; D possibly corresponds to TRBD2 (6 bases). The CDR3 runs to 13 residues. Germline V CDR1 and CDR2: DFQATT, SNEGSKA (reference sequence). V shed 0 bases and J shed 10 bases, with 13 bases lying between them. This CDR3 reads CSAREHAGSEQFF. The CDR3 nucleotides are TGCAGTGCTAGAGAACATGCGGGAAGCGAGCAGTTCTTC.

At least ten counts were recorded for this clonotype. The chain employs TRBV18 and TRBJ2-5, with D hard to call. Germline V lookup: CDR1 KGHSH, CDR2 LQKENI. CDR3 length: 13 residues. V lost 1 base to trimming and J lost 0 bases, with 3 bases between them. This CDR3 reads CASSPRHQETQYF. CDR3 DNA sequence: TGTGCCAGCTCACCACGGCACCAAGAGACCCAGTACTTC.

This clonotype has at least ten counts. V gene TRBV4-1 combines with J gene TRBJ2-1, with 8 bases matching TRBD1. Germline V gene lookup returns CDR1 MGHRA and CDR2 YSYEKL. This CDR3 is built from 15 residues. The J segment lost 7 bases and the V segment lost 0 bases, leaving 5 bases of the junction unmatched. CDR3 nucleotides: TGCGCCAGCAGCCAAGATCAACGGACAGGGAATGAGCAGTTCTTC. The encoded protein is CASSQDQRTGNEQFF.

This clonotype was detected ten times or more. The chain joins TRBV6-1 to TRBJ1-4, with 7 bases matching TRBD1. Germline V CDR1 and CDR2: MNHNS, SASEGT. The junction had 8 bases not matched to a gene; V was cut back by 6 bases and J by 7 bases. CDR3 length: 14 residues. The CDR3 region is CASREQGQGEKLFF. Here the CDR3 DNA reads TGTGCCAGCAGGGAACAGGGGCAGGGTGAAAAACTGTTTTTT.

Notes on this clonotype: Given a much more abundant clone one base away, this may be a read error. This rearrangement joins TRBV29-1 to TRBJ2-1; D unresolved. Trimming took 5 bases from V and 7 from J, leaving 6 bases between them. Germline values: CDR1 SQVTM, CDR2 ANQGSEA. The CDR3 loop spans 10 amino acids. CDR3 region: CSVPDNEQFF. CDR3 in DNA: TGCAGCGTTCCGGATAATGAGCAGTTCTTC.